This entry lists 4 T cell receptor beta chains sequenced from one sample in a study of patients and donors after allogeneic stem cell transplantation. A single record per CDR3 protein comes from TCRdb applying MiXCR to the RT-PCR reads. The table has some 960,000 distinct CDR3 sequences, around 17% seen once. The sequenced sample was blood, either unsorted or a sorted T cell fraction (not recorded which). These TCRs come from a human donor who was either an allogeneic HSCT recipient or a stem cell or donor lymphocyte infusion donor (not recorded which). It is not recorded whose cells these are; they may come from a transplant donor.

The V call is TRBV28, the J call TRBJ2-3; the D gene is possibly TRBD2 (6 bases). Trimming cost V 2 bases and J 6 bases, with 21 bases left between them. The CDR3 totals 17 residues. Germline CDR1 is MDHEN and CDR2 is SYDVKM. The CDR3 DNA follows: TGTGCCAGCAGTTTAGACGGGAGCGCTCCGAATGGGGATACGCAGTATTTT. Amino acid sequence: CASSLDGSAPNGDTQYF.

DNA of the CDR3: TGTGCCAGCAGCTTAGACCGTACTGGACACCGCTCCTACGAGCAGTACTTC. It translates to CASSLDRTGHRSYEQYF. The chain links TRBV7-8 to TRBJ2-7, with D tentatively TRBD1 (5 bases). The CDR3 contains 17 residues. Looked up from germline, CDR1 is SGHVS and CDR2 is FQNEAQ. The ends were cut back, 1 base at V and 0 bases at J, with 16 bases in the middle.

This clonotype was observed a handful of times. This chain uses TRBV12-3 or TRBV12-4 with TRBJ2-1, with D hard to call. V was trimmed by 2 bases and J by 9 bases, leaving 8 bases between them. The CDR3 runs 12 residues. The CDR3 sequence is CASSLRVSEQFF. CDR3 sequence (DNA): TGTGCCAGCAGTTTACGTGTGAGTGAGCAGTTCTTC.

This clonotype came up a few times. The rearrangement joins TRBV12-3 or TRBV12-4 to TRBJ2-7; D is uncertain. The germline V and J ends were trimmed by 2 bases and 2 bases, with 10 bases remaining between them. The CDR3 spans 14 residues. As DNA, the CDR3 is TGTGCCAGCAGTTTATATGGGTCCACCTACGAGCAGTACTTC. Translating it yields CASSLYGSTYEQYF.